These T cell receptor beta chains were read from a single sample in a study of Graves' ophthalmopathy and Graves' hyperthyroidism. TCRdb reanalysed the multiplex PCR reads using MiXCR and keeps one entry per CDR3 protein. This sample yields some 150,000 distinct CDR3 sequences, of which roughly 36% are seen a single time; about 8.2% belongs to the top ten. Sample: peripheral blood. The receptor set was obtained from a man aged 25-45 years with Graves' ophthalmopathy. CDR3s leave out the opening cysteine and the closing phenylalanine or tryptophan. Rows may omit the clone size; those that give it use once, few, many or a size class.

clone size	V gene	CDR3 protein
many	TRBV27	ASSFGGSGEQY
many	TRBV19	ASSILPSYEQY
NA	TRBV6-2/TRBV6-3	ASSYGFDQPLTAYEQY
many	TRBV11-2	ASSPGRGNTIY
NA	TRBV7-2	ASSLGQAAQPQH
once	TRBV12-3/TRBV12-4	ASTPQGARYGYT
NA	TRBV6-2/TRBV6-3	ASSYVPGLAGELF
once	TRBV9	ASSVDGTGRQPQH
many	TRBV12-3/TRBV12-4	ASSLGTINTGELF
many	TRBV20-1	SARASTGGLGYT
once	TRBV7-2	ASSLGGAF
many	TRBV12-3/TRBV12-4	ASSQDRVEQY
NA	TRBV7-2	ASSSRRLAGGKTQY
NA	TRBV2	ASSEDQGQGFNSPLH
NA	TRBV19	ASRGGYWTRGNQPQH
NA	TRBV6-1	ASSDYANTEAF
many	TRBV24-1	ATSQSGAQDPEAF
many	TRBV6-2/TRBV6-3	ASSYEERETQY
NA	TRBV6-1	ASSPGYT
NA	TRBV12-3/TRBV12-4	ASSLKASGRHGETQY
many	TRBV4-1	ASSQTGGPSYEQY
many	TRBV6-5	ASSYGTSGILKQY
NA	TRBV6-5	ASSYADRRSHGYT
NA	TRBV7-2	ASSFGPGEQY
once	TRBV6-1	ASTEWTGRLTSYEQY
many	TRBV11-2	ASSLEGLEDEQY
NA	TRBV10-3	ATRKSGGQGSYEQY
many	TRBV19	ASSMEGNTEAF
NA	TRBV10-3	ATVSLRQNTGELF
many	TRBV6-2/TRBV6-3	ASSSGTATYEQY
many	TRBV7-9	ASSFRGQGGELF
NA	TRBV6-1	ASRGQGSFLHGYT
once	TRBV11-2	ASSLWTAVNTEAF
many	TRBV12-3/TRBV12-4	ASSSPGVLEGETQY
NA	TRBV12-3/TRBV12-4	ASSKGQEGDKETQY
many	TRBV3-1	ASSQGFLNYGYT
NA	TRBV6-5	ASSLRGGGNSPLH
many	TRBV28	ASTLGGQESYEQY
NA	TRBV10-3	AIGASPPLH
many	TRBV4-3	ASSQEGLGNSPLH
NA	TRBV19	ASKTGGTEAF
NA	TRBV6-5	ASSYHEGTSNSPLH
many	TRBV30	AWTGEDQREF
many	TRBV2	ASRNYKPETQY
few	TRBV6-1	ASNGAQNTEAF
NA	TRBV29-1	SAERAGGTYEQY
NA	TRBV6-1	ASSEVGPGSSYNSPLH
NA	TRBV11-1	ASSSRDRGLNTEAF
many	TRBV11-1	ASSLEDRGTEAF
many	TRBV29-1	SVGVGYNSPLH
NA	TRBV28	ASSLWKTIPEAF
NA	TRBV6-1	ASSVDRYTEAF
many	TRBV29-1	SVGTGIHEQY
many	TRBV6-1	ASSLGRLNTEAF